This TCR beta chain stems from a study of T cell changes during pregnancy in multiple sclerosis. Sequencing used immunoSEQ multiplex PCR; TCRdb keeps in-frame clones, though not all of them. The sample lists over 80,000 clones; around nine tenths were seen once. The CDR3 runs to 12 residues. Looked up from germline, CDR1 is SNHLY and CDR2 is FYNNEI. V lost 7 bases and J lost 5; bases outside the gene matches: 3. Specimen: peripheral blood, collected in the second trimester of pregnancy. The sequence was collected from a female donor in good health, enrolled as a control in a pregnancy study. The chain links TRBV2 to TRBJ1-1, with 8 bases fitting TRBD1. CDR3 nucleotides: TGTGCCAGCACCCAGGGGGCTACTGAAGCTTTCTTT. It yields the protein CASTQGATEAFF.